This is a list of T cell receptor beta chains from one sample in a study of OX40 agonist ivuxolimab in advanced cancers. Profiled with immunoSEQ multiplex PCR; TCRdb holds only in-frame clones, not every one. The table includes approximately 5,000 clones, roughly two thirds detected once. Sequenced material: CD4+ or CD8+ T cells sorted from blood, taken in a trial of the OX40 agonist ivuxolimab. These receptors came from an adult with an advanced solid tumor such as melanoma, head and neck, liver or kidney cancer. Both conserved end residues are part of each CDR3.

v_call: TRBV9
cdr3_aa: CASSPQWATGELFF

v_call: TRBV4-2
cdr3_aa: CASSPHGGDPSYEQYF

v_call: TRBV7-6
cdr3_aa: CASSQLATNEKLFF

v_call: TRBV25-1
cdr3_aa: CASSEGFYNEQFF

v_call: TRBV7-8
cdr3_aa: CASSLVTAAGPQHF

v_call: TRBV9
cdr3_aa: CASSVSAEGYEQYF

v_call: TRBV29-1
cdr3_aa: CSVEGLTGAYNEQFF

v_call: TRBV7-6
cdr3_aa: CASSLKGSGNTIYF

v_call: TRBV30
cdr3_aa: CALGSARDGAYEQYF

v_call: TRBV4-1
cdr3_aa: CASSQERSSGWGTQYF

v_call: TRBV28
cdr3_aa: CASSPRTSGRAYEQYF

v_call: TRBV10-3
cdr3_aa: CAISLAGAVSYNEQFF

v_call: TRBV6-6
cdr3_aa: CASRGTGPNTEAFF

v_call: TRBV5-4
cdr3_aa: CASSPGPVATNEKLFF

v_call: TRBV19
cdr3_aa: CASTAGGARGLEVFRGELFF

v_call: TRBV19
cdr3_aa: CASSIRAQGNEQYF